This entry is about one T cell receptor (beta chain). This may be a read error, as it is one base from a much larger clone. The sample comes from a study of T-cell reconstitution after alpha-beta-depleted transplantation in children. Preparation of the TCRbeta library involved a method that used unique molecular identifiers. One entry per CDR3 protein, called by TCRdb with MiXCR from the PCR reads. Of around 600,000 distinct CDR3 sequences detected, about 10% appear once; the ten largest clones hold about 4.2%. The material sequenced was PBMCs from the stem cell graft donor, taken from the stem cell graft. The TCR comes from a human donor who donated a stem cell graft to a child with acute myeloid leukemia.

CDR3 DNA: TGTGCCAGCAGTGGGGGAAGGGACACTGAAGCTTTCTTT. Translating gives CASSGGRDTEAFF. This rearrangement joins TRBV6-1 to TRBJ1-1; D unresolved. CDR1 is MNHNS and CDR2 is SASEGT in the germline V gene. The V end lost 4 bases, the J end lost 3 bases, and 9 bases lay between the germline ends. The CDR3 has 13 amino acids.